This passage covers 20 T cell receptor beta chains from one sample sequenced in a study of blood T cell repertoires in COVID-19. Clones were read by immunoSEQ multiplex PCR, and TCRdb kept only the in-frame ones, dropping some. The sample records approximately 260,000 clones, more than 65% being singletons. The sequenced sample was peripheral blood. These receptors originate from a woman aged 40 to 50 with active or convalescent COVID-19.

This clone was counted once. The V and J genes are TRBV3-1 (or the pseudogene TRBV3-2) and TRBJ2-3, with TRBD1 identical over 9 bases. V gave up 6 bases and J gave up 2 bases; unmatched junction bases: 9. CDR3 length equals 16 residues. Germline CDR1 LGHDT, CDR2 YNNKEL (reference sequence). This CDR3 is CASSRGGQGPTDTQYF. The CDR3 nucleotides read TGTGCCAGCAGTCGCGGGGGACAGGGCCCCACAGATACGCAGTATTTT.

The chain is built from TRBV20-1 and TRBJ1-2; D unresolved. V lost 2 bases and J 12 bases, leaving 4 bases between the germline ends. This CDR3 comprises 8 residues. Germline CDR1 reads DFQATT; CDR2 reads SNEGSKA (reference sequence). CDR3 amino acids: CSARLDTF. DNA of the CDR3: TGCAGTGCTAGACTTGACACCTTC.

The chain combines TRBV5-1 with TRBJ1-4, with no clear D. The CDR3 spans 13 residues. The V and J ends lost 2 bases and 5 bases respectively, with 7 bases between them. In germline, CDR1 is SGHRS, CDR2 YFSETQ. The CDR3 region is CASSLELNEKLFF. DNA of the CDR3: TGCGCCAGCAGCTTAGAGTTGAATGAAAAACTGTTTTTT. The whole variable domain, filled in from reference TRBV5-1 and TRBJ1-4, reads KAGVTQTPRYLIKTRGQQVTLSCSPISGHRSVSWYQQTPGQGLQFLFEYFSETQRNKGNFPGRFSGRQFSNSRSEMNVSTLELGDSALYLCASSLELNEKLFFGSGTQLSVL.

This chain connects TRBV7-3 to TRBJ2-3; the match to TRBD2 covers 7 bases. The germline V gene has CDR1 SGHTA and CDR2 FQGTGA. The V segment lost 5 bases and the J segment 6 bases; nucleotides outside the gene matches: 8. This CDR3 has 14 amino acids. CDR3 amino acids: CASSRGLVRDTQYF. DNA for the CDR3: TGTGCCAGCAGCCGTGGACTAGTTAGGGATACGCAGTATTTT.

In its sample, this clone was seen a few times. The chain couples TRBV30 to TRBJ2-3; TRBD2 matches 7 bases. Germline CDR1 and CDR2: GTSNPN and SVGIG (reference sequence). This CDR3 contains 14 residues. V lost 2 bases and J lost 4; bases outside the gene matches: 6. The CDR3 reads CAWSRWGGADTQYF. The CDR3 DNA follows: TGTGCCTGGAGTAGATGGGGGGGGGCAGATACGCAGTATTTT.

The chain carries TRBV6-1 and TRBJ1-2; D not resolved. V lost 1 base, J lost 1 base, and 10 bases lay in between. This CDR3 contains 15 residues. Germline CDR1 and CDR2: MNHNS and SASEGT. The CDR3 loop is CASSEGDGLNYGYTF. CDR3 in DNA: TGTGCCAGCAGTGAAGGAGATGGGCTTAACTATGGCTACACCTTC.

This chain uses TRBV9 with TRBJ1-2; D not resolved. CDR1 is SGDLS and CDR2 is YYNGEE in the germline V gene. The length of the CDR3 is 13 residues. Trimming removed 2 bases from V and 5 bases from J, with 10 bases in between. Here the CDR3 DNA reads TGTGCCAGCAGCGTTGTTACGGGGTATGGCTACACCTTC. Translating it yields CASSVVTGYGYTF. Based on the CDR3 plus reference TRBV9 and TRBJ1-2, the full variable domain is DSGVTQTPKHLITATGQRVTLRCSPRSGDLSVYWYQQSLDQGLQFLIQYYNGEERAKGNILERFSAQQFPDLHSELNLSSLELGDSALYFCASSVVTGYGYTFGSGTRLTVV.

V usage is TRBV5-6 and J usage is TRBJ2-2, with TRBD2 as a possible D gene (6 bases). Per the germline V gene, CDR1 is SGHDT and CDR2 is YYEEEE. The CDR3 loop spans 14 amino acids. Trimming cost V 7 bases and J 4 bases, with 14 bases left between them. The CDR3 region has the DNA TGTGCCAGCCGTGGAGGGCCGAGCACCGGGGAGCTGTTTTTT. Encoded protein: CASRGGPSTGELFF. The complete variable domain, with remaining parts taken from reference TRBV5-6 and TRBJ2-2, reads DAGVTQSPTHLIKTRGQQVTLRCSPKSGHDTVSWYQQALGQGPQFIFQYYEEEERQRGNFPDRFSGHQFPNYSSELNVNALLLGDSALYLCASRGGPSTGELFFGEGSRLTVL.

The sample holds one count of this clone. V and J are TRBV28 and TRBJ1-5; the D gene is possibly TRBD1 (6 bases). Germline V gene lookup returns CDR1 MDHEN and CDR2 SYDVKM. V shed 3 bases and J shed 4 bases, with 16 bases lying between them. The CDR3 extends over 16 amino acids. DNA for the CDR3: TGTGCCAGCAGTTTCGGTGGCGGTACAGGGAATCAGCCCCAGCATTTT. Protein sequence: CASSFGGGTGNQPQHF.

This sequence joins TRBV5-1 and TRBJ1-1, with 8 bases aligning to TRBD1. The germline V gene encodes CDR1 SGHRS and CDR2 YFSETQ. Germline trimming cut 2 bases from V and 6 bases from J; bases unmatched to any gene: 6. This CDR3 region has 14 residues. CDR3 region: CASSFDRGRAEAFF. CDR3 nucleotide sequence: TGCGCCAGCAGCTTTGACAGGGGTCGAGCTGAAGCTTTCTTT.

The V gene is TRBV11-1, the J gene TRBJ2-4; TRBD1 is a possible D gene (6 bases). The CDR3 extends over 15 amino acids. V lost 5 bases and J 1 base, leaving 12 bases between the germline ends. CDR1 and CDR2 from the germline V gene are SGHAT and FQDESV (reference sequence). CDR3 sequence reads: CASSPTGSAKNIQYF. The CDR3 DNA sequence: TGTGCCAGCAGCCCTACAGGGAGTGCCAAAAACATTCAGTACTTC.

The chain is built from TRBV11-2 and TRBJ2-2, with D unresolved. The CDR3 runs to 16 residues. CDR1 is SGHAT and CDR2 is FQNNGV in the germline V gene. Deletions cut 4 bases from V and 4 bases from J, with 16 bases between. CDR3 loop: CASSSRPTPGTGELFF. The CDR3 nucleotides read TGTGCCAGCAGCTCCCGTCCAACCCCGGGCACCGGGGAGCTGTTTTTT.

The rearrangement joins TRBV6-5 to TRBJ1-2; D perhaps matches TRBD1 (6 bases). The CDR3 sequence is 13 residues long. V lost 0 bases and J lost 4, with 6 bases in between. Germline loops: CDR1 MNHEY, CDR2 SVGAGI. CDR3 nucleotides: TGTGCCAGCAGTTACTCCAGGGGCTATGGCTACACCTTC. Translation: CASSYSRGYGYTF.

The V and J genes are TRBV11-2 and TRBJ1-1, with D tentatively TRBD1 (6 bases). V lost 2 bases, J lost 2 bases, and 9 bases lay in between. The length of the CDR3 is 14 residues. Germline V gene lookup returns CDR1 SGHAT and CDR2 FQNNGV. The CDR3 DNA follows: TGTGCCAGCAGCTTATCCAGGGGCAACACTGAAGCTTTCTTT. This sequence encodes CASSLSRGNTEAFF.

V usage is TRBV7-8 and J usage is TRBJ1-3; 8 bases are a match to TRBD1. Trimming removed 5 bases from V and 7 bases from J; junction bases left unmatched: 10. The CDR3 is 15 residues long. The V gene's germline CDR1 is SGHVS and CDR2 FQNEAQ. The CDR3 spells CASSAGGRVGNTIYF. The CDR3 DNA sequence: TGTGCCAGCAGCGCAGGGGGCCGGGTAGGGAACACCATATATTTT. The full variable domain, in which reference TRBV7-8 and TRBJ1-3 provide the parts outside the CDR3, is GAGVSQSPRYKVAKRGQDVALRCDPISGHVSLFWYQQALGQGPEFLTYFQNEAQLDKSGLPSDRFFAERPEGSVSTLKIQRTQQEDSAVYLCASSAGGRVGNTIYFGEGSWLTVV.

This clone was observed a few times. The V and J genes are TRBV28 and TRBJ1-3; 9 bases are a match to TRBD1. Trimming at V came to 5 bases and at J to 0 bases, leaving 14 bases not matched to a gene. Germline loops: CDR1 MDHEN, CDR2 SYDVKM. CDR3 length: 19 amino acids. The CDR3 here is CASSTPGQGDLLSGNTIYF. The CDR3 nucleotides read TGTGCCAGCAGTACCCCGGGACAGGGAGACTTACTCTCTGGAAACACCATATATTTT. Complete variable domain (other parts from reference TRBV28 and TRBJ1-3): DVKVTQSSRYLVKRTGEKVFLECVQDMDHENMFWYRQDPGLGLRLIYFSYDVKMKEKGDIPEGYSVSREKKERFSLILESASTNQTSMYLCASSTPGQGDLLSGNTIYFGEGSWLTVV.

The rearrangement uses TRBV2 and TRBJ2-5; D gene unclear. The germline gives CDR1 SNHLY, CDR2 FYNNEI. V shed 6 bases and J shed 5 bases, with 13 bases lying between them. The CDR3 runs 13 residues. The CDR3 DNA is TGTGCCAGCAGGGTGGGCCAAAGGGAGACCCAGTACTTC. This gives the protein CASRVGQRETQYF.

The chain carries TRBV7-8 and TRBJ1-2; a possible D gene is TRBD1 (6 bases). CDR1 is SGHVS and CDR2 is FQNEAQ in the germline V gene. The CDR3 runs to 16 residues. The V and J ends lost 3 bases and 2 bases respectively, with 16 bases between them. This chain's CDR3 is CASSFVGGPGNYGYTF. The CDR3 bases are TGTGCCAGCAGCTTTGTGGGGGGGCCGGGGAACTATGGCTACACCTTC.

V gene TRBV11-2 combines with J gene TRBJ2-7, with D possibly TRBD2 on 6 matching bases. Germline values: CDR1 SGHAT, CDR2 FQNNGV. This CDR3 spans 15 amino acids. Trimming shortened V by 3 bases and J by 6 bases, and 18 bases separated the two germline ends. CDR3: CASSFPDGGVFEQYF. In DNA, the CDR3 is TGTGCCAGCAGCTTCCCTGACGGAGGGGTGTTCGAGCAGTACTTC.

CDR3 sequence (DNA): TGCGCCAGCAGCTTGGACAAGACTAGCGGGGCCTACAATGAGCAGTTCTTC. Amino acid sequence: CASSLDKTSGAYNEQFF. This sequence joins TRBV5-1 and TRBJ2-1; TRBD2 matches 11 bases. The junction had 4 bases not matched to a gene; V was cut back by 0 bases and J by 2 bases. The CDR3 runs 17 residues. Germline V gene lookup returns CDR1 SGHRS and CDR2 YFSETQ.